The clone carrying this T cell receptor (beta chain) was seen once. Its antigen is still unknown. V lost 5 bases and J 3 bases, leaving 16 bases between the germline ends. CDR3 size: 15 residues. From germline, CDR1 is SGHNT and CDR2 YENEEA. There were likely unrecorded immune exposures, though donors were nominally healthy when sampled. The record originates from a study of cytomegalovirus exposure and HLA in healthy donors. Study-wide findings and caveats: Later analysis suggested links between common viral pathogens and several top significant clusters. Researchers reported that a few CMV-associated chains were confirmed in vitro as CMV antigen-specific.

The PCR employed 60 Vbeta primers together with 13 Jbeta primers. Using immunoSEQ multiplex PCR, the repertoire was profiled, and TCRdb retains in-frame clones only, with some absent. This repertoire shows under 150,000 clones, over 70% found once; its top ten account for approximately 9.6%. The sequence was obtained from a woman aged 45 to 65 in good health and CMV-seropositive. Specimen: PBMCs. J is TRBJ1-1 and V is TRBV11-3, with D possibly matching TRBD1 (5 bases). The DNA of the CDR3 is TGTGCCAGCAGCCCCGGGGGGTTGTTGGACACTGAAGCTTTCTTT. Amino acid sequence: CASSPGGLLDTEAFF.